This paragraph reports one T cell receptor (beta chain). Its antigen remains unidentified. This entry belongs to a study of vaccination effects on CD4 cells after COVID-19. Study-level background: Two-dose vaccination with either BNT162b2 or mRNA-1273 was given to the participants.

Germline CDR1 is SGHRS and CDR2 is YFSETQ. V was cut by 2 bases and J by 9 bases, with 17 bases left in between. The CDR3 runs to 15 residues. Viral peptide pools were used in the ViraFEST assay to expand antigen-specific CD4+ T cells, and sequencing came afterward. Subsequent to a culture period of around eleven days, CD4+ T cells were isolated. The person's infection with SARS-CoV-2, confirmed by PCR, took place between March and December 2020. Fresh IL-2-containing medium replaced half the medium on days 3 and 7. The repertoire was sequenced with immunoSEQ multiplex PCR; TCRdb's copy has only in-frame clones and lacks some. Among about 24,000 clones, approximately 76% were seen once, and the ten largest hold roughly 17%. General observations from the study: For convalescents, most of the spike-reactive clones seen post-vaccine were new vaccine-induced clones.

The chain carries TRBV5-1 and TRBJ2-2; D remains unclear. This sequence originates from a human donor who had a prior SARS-CoV-2 infection. Here the sequenced sample was CD4+ T cells from PBMCs cultured with SARS-CoV-2 spike peptides, taken before COVID-19 vaccination. CDR3 nucleotides: TGCGCCAGCAGCTTTGGGGTGAACACCGGTAGGGAGCTGTTTTTT. Protein product: CASSFGVNTGRELFF.